This TCR beta chain appears in the sequencing data of a study of CD8 T cells in ankylosing spondylitis. General study results and limits: What appeared characteristic of ankylosing spondylitis blood was a TCR beta motif of several highly homologous variants. From matched ankylosing spondylitis synovial fluid, disease-linked clones were reportedly recovered at significantly enriched levels.

By share of the sample, this clonotype is medium-sized (0.01 to 0.1%). Antigen: not known. The V gene end was trimmed by 3 bases and the J gene end by 7 bases; junction bases not matched to a gene: 5. Germline CDR1 is KGHSH and CDR2 is LQKENI. The CDR3 length is 15 residues. Each CDR3 protein gets one entry after TCRdb re-called the 5' RACE reads with MiXCR. The data show about 150,000 distinct CDR3 sequences, with under 55% seen just once and 15% held by the top ten. The V call is TRBV18, the J call TRBJ1-6, with 8 bases lining up with TRBD1. This clonotype was obtained from a male donor with ankylosing spondylitis. Specimen: synovial fluid, either unsorted or a sorted T cell fraction (not recorded which). The CDR3 sequence: CASSPDRERNSPLHF. The CDR3 coding sequence is TGTGCCAGCTCACCGGACAGGGAACGGAATTCACCCCTCCACTTT.